This T cell receptor beta chain originates from a study of OX40 agonist ivuxolimab in advanced cancers. TCRdb's table, derived via immunoSEQ multiplex PCR, lists solely in-frame clones and lacks some. Of about 40,000 clones in the sample, approximately 88% were seen once. This clone was picked up one time. The CDR3 is made up of 13 amino acids. Germline V gene data show CDR1 as MDHEN and CDR2 as SYDVKM. The sequence came from an adult with an advanced solid tumor such as melanoma, head and neck, liver or kidney cancer. The chain employs TRBV28 and TRBJ1-4; no clear D gene. Sample: CD4+ or CD8+ T cells sorted from blood, taken in a trial of the OX40 agonist ivuxolimab. CDR3 sequence reads: CAVMGEGNEKLFF. Here the CDR3 DNA reads TGTGCAGTGATGGGAGAGGGTAATGAAAAACTGTTTTTT.